This TCR beta chain is drawn from a study of blood T cell repertoires in COVID-19. Study in general: Both acute and convalescent COVID-19 samples were obtained from the United States, Italy and Spain.

The CDR3 spans 13 residues. The germline V gene has CDR1 MNHEY and CDR2 SVGAGI. Between the trimmed V and J ends, which lost 6 bases and 1 base, there was a span of 9 bases. Methods used by the authors: Estimates of nucleated cell counts were drawn from the amplification of reference gene primers. The assay was immunoSEQ multiplex PCR, and TCRdb's table has in-frame clones only and misses some. The DNA gave D and trimming, while V, J and clone size come from that table. The table records more than 150,000 clones, roughly 83% of them present only once. This TCR derives from a woman in her sixties or seventies with acute or convalescent COVID-19. Sample: peripheral blood. The chain links TRBV6-5 to TRBJ1-1; D gene ambiguous. The CDR3 sequence is CASRATPNTEAFF. The DNA of the CDR3 is TGTGCCAGCAGGGCGACACCGAACACTGAAGCTTTCTTT.